These 23 T cell receptor beta chains came from one sample sequenced in a study of cytomegalovirus exposure and HLA in healthy donors (dated by TCRdb to about 2017). To prepare the library, the immunoSEQ multiplex PCR assay was applied. A mixture of 60 forward primers for TCR Vbeta segments and 13 reverse primers for TCR Jbeta segments was used in the multiplex PCR. TCRdb provides this immuneACCESS table in a form limited to in-frame rearrangements. Some clones are lacking; in checked studies, under half of them reflect an unresolved V gene, and why the rest are absent is not known. This sample lists over 150,000 clones; around 76% were detected once. The ten largest clones add up to around 1.5% of the sample. Sequenced sample: PBMCs. Receptors originate from a man aged 55 to 70 in good health and CMV-seronegative.

This chain joins TRBV5-1 and TRBJ2-1, with D maybe TRBD1 (6 bases). The germline gives CDR1 SGHRS, CDR2 YFSETQ. V was cut by 0 bases and J by 2 bases, with 9 bases left in between. The CDR3 spans 15 residues. CDR3 sequence (DNA): TGCGCCAGCAGCTTGGAGGGGACAACCTACAATGAGCAGTTCTTC. Encoded protein: CASSLEGTTYNEQFF.

The chain recombines TRBV6-4 with TRBJ1-2; D not resolved. With 5 bases removed from V and 0 bases from J, the gap between germline ends came to 13 bases. This CDR3 region has 15 residues. CDR1 and CDR2 (germline): MRHNA, SNTAGT. The chain's CDR3 is CASSSRAGTNYGYTF. In nucleotides, the CDR3 is TGTGCCAGCAGTTCTCGGGCCGGGACTAACTATGGCTACACCTTC.

The CDR3 spells CASSSNQVETQYF. In DNA, the CDR3 is TGCGCCAGCAGCAGTAACCAGGTGGAGACCCAGTACTTC. V and J are TRBV4-3 and TRBJ2-5; D unclear. The V end was cut by 5 bases, the J end by 5 bases, with 12 bases between. There are 13 residues in the CDR3. Germline CDR1 and CDR2: LGHNA and YSLEER.

This sequence joins TRBV7-2 and TRBJ1-2, with 8 positions matching TRBD1. This CDR3 comprises 13 residues. Germline CDR1 SGHTA, CDR2 FQGNSA. V trimming: 6 bases; J trimming: 8 bases; junction bases outside the gene matches: 8. CDR3 residues: CASSPPQGGGYTF. CDR3 coding DNA: TGTGCCAGCAGTCCGCCACAGGGGGGCGGCTACACCTTC. Combining the CDR3 with reference TRBV7-2 and TRBJ1-2 gives the whole variable domain GAGVSQSPSNKVTEKGKDVELRCDPISGHTALYWYRQSLGQGLEFLIYFQGNSAPDKSGLPSDRFSAERTGGSVSTLTIQRTQQEDSAVYLCASSPPQGGGYTFGSGTRLTVV.

This chain connects TRBV18 to TRBJ2-2, with no clear D. The CDR3 sequence is 15 residues long. Germline lookup yields CDR1 KGHSH and CDR2 LQKENI. V was shortened by 0 bases and J by 7 bases, with 12 bases between the two germline ends. DNA for the CDR3: TGTGCCAGCTCACCACCTGATCGGTTCGGCGGGGAGCTGTTTTTT. Translated: CASSPPDRFGGELFF. Together with reference TRBV18 and TRBJ2-2, the CDR3 gives the full variable domain: NAGVMQNPRHLVRRRGQEARLRCSPMKGHSHVYWYRQLPEEGLKFMVYLQKENIIDESGMPKERFSAEFPKEGPSILRIQQVVRGDSAAYFCASSPPDRFGGELFFGEGSRLTVL.

This chain joins TRBV9 and TRBJ1-5; TRBD1 matches 10 bases. The CDR3 extends over 17 amino acids. V was clipped by 0 bases and J by 2 bases; unmatched bases: 5. CDR1 is SGDLS and CDR2 is YYNGEE in the germline V gene. The CDR3 sequence is CASSVGAGTGGNQPQHF. CDR3 nucleotides: TGTGCCAGCAGCGTAGGGGCCGGGACAGGGGGCAATCAGCCCCAGCATTTT.

This sequence joins TRBV28 and TRBJ1-4; 9 nucleotides agree with TRBD1. The germline gives CDR1 MDHEN, CDR2 SYDVKM. V lost 11 bases, J lost 6 bases, and 7 bases stayed unmatched. The CDR3 extends over 13 amino acids. The CDR3 DNA reads TGTGCCGCAGGGAGACAGGGGGATGAAAAACTGTTTTTT. It yields the protein CAAGRQGDEKLFF.

The chain employs TRBV5-5 and TRBJ2-6, with D unclear. The CDR3 loop spans 15 amino acids. Trimming shortened V by 0 bases and J by 4 bases, and 8 bases separated the two germline ends. Germline V gene data show CDR1 as SGHKS and CDR2 as YYEKEE (reference sequence). CDR3: CASSLAGSGANVLTF. Written as DNA, the CDR3 is TGTGCCAGCAGCTTGGCCGGGTCCGGGGCCAACGTCCTGACTTTC.

This clone came up once. Other DNA variants within this sample encode the same CDR3. The chain links TRBV7-2 to TRBJ2-4; D may be TRBD1 (6 bases). Germline assignment: CDR1 SGHTA and CDR2 FQGNSA. The CDR3 has 14 residues. The germline V and J ends were trimmed by 5 bases and 8 bases, with 16 bases remaining between them. CDR3 protein: CASSPSRGKDIQYF. The DNA of the CDR3 is TGTGCCAGCAGCCCAAGCAGGGGAAAAGACATTCAGTACTTC. Filled out from reference TRBV7-2 and TRBJ2-4, the complete variable domain reads GAGVSQSPSNKVTEKGKDVELRCDPISGHTALYWYRQSLGQGLEFLIYFQGNSAPDKSGLPSDRFSAERTGGSVSTLTIQRTQQEDSAVYLCASSPSRGKDIQYFGAGTRLSVL.

V usage is TRBV7-2 and J usage is TRBJ1-1; perhaps TRBD1 as D (5 bases). This CDR3 comprises 15 residues. Germline CDR1 is SGHTA and CDR2 is FQGNSA. Trimming cost V 6 bases and J 5 bases, with 19 bases left between them. The CDR3 spells CASRIMGDSGTEAFF. DNA of the CDR3: TGTGCCAGCAGGATTATGGGGGACTCTGGGACTGAAGCTTTCTTT.

V gene TRBV6-1 combines with J gene TRBJ2-5; D is undetermined. CDR1 MNHNS and CDR2 SASEGT come from the germline V gene. The V end was cut by 4 bases, the J end by 8 bases, with 11 bases between. This CDR3 is built from 12 residues. The CDR3 bases are TGTGCCAGCAGTGGACCGGGTGACACCCAGTACTTC. It translates to CASSGPGDTQYF.

The V call is TRBV28, the J call TRBJ1-3; 7 bases agree with TRBD1. This CDR3 has 17 residues. The V and J ends lost 9 bases and 0 bases, in that order; junction bases with no gene match: 14. Germline CDR1 is MDHEN and CDR2 is SYDVKM. CDR3 sequence reads: CASTESGQIYSGNTIYF. In DNA form, the CDR3 reads TGTGCCAGTACTGAGTCGGGACAGATCTACTCTGGAAACACCATATATTTT.

This clone appeared a single time. The rearrangement links TRBV11-2 to TRBJ2-7; D gene ambiguous. CDR1 and CDR2 (germline): SGHAT, FQNNGV. Trimming stripped 1 base from V and 2 bases from J, with 9 bases between. The CDR3 has 14 amino acids. Here the CDR3 DNA reads TGTGCCAGCAGCTTAGGCCCGGGTACCTACGAGCAGTACTTC. Translating gives CASSLGPGTYEQYF.

The rearrangement uses TRBV28 and TRBJ2-6; D may be TRBD2 (5 bases). V lost 2 bases, J lost 0 bases, and 5 bases lay in between. The CDR3 loop spans 15 amino acids. The germline gives CDR1 MDHEN, CDR2 SYDVKM. This chain's CDR3 is CASSLEGSGANVLTF. DNA for the CDR3: TGTGCCAGCAGTTTAGAGGGCTCTGGGGCCAACGTCCTGACTTTC.

The chain links TRBV5-5 to TRBJ1-4, with D possibly matching TRBD1 (6 bases). The germline V and J ends were trimmed by 2 bases and 8 bases, with 13 bases remaining between them. CDR1 and CDR2 from the germline V gene are SGHKS and YYEKEE (reference sequence). This CDR3 is built from 14 residues. The CDR3 nucleotides are TGTGCCAGCAGCTTCTCAGGGGAAAGAGAAAAACTGTTTTTT. Encoded protein: CASSFSGEREKLFF.

The chain combines TRBV21-1 with TRBJ2-7; TRBD1 is taken as the D call from the table, unchecked against the DNA. TRBV21-1 has pseudogene status. The CDR3 length is 16 residues. The CDR3 region is CASSSQGRADTYEQYF. In DNA, the CDR3 is TGTGCCAGCAGCTCCCAGGGGCGTGCGGATACCTACGAGCAGTACTTC.

The V gene is TRBV7-9, the J gene TRBJ1-1, with a weak D call TRBD1 (6 bases). V was pared by 3 bases and J by 5 bases, with 13 bases between. This CDR3 is 14 amino acids long. The germline gives CDR1 SEHNR, CDR2 FQNEAQ (reference sequence). CDR3: CASSFGTGTTEAFF. The DNA for the CDR3 is TGTGCCAGCAGCTTCGGAACAGGGACGACTGAAGCTTTCTTT.

The chain has TRBV15 and TRBJ2-3; TRBD1 aligns across 8 bases. The CDR3 totals 16 residues. Germline V gene lookup returns CDR1 LNHNV and CDR2 YYDKDF (reference sequence). V was clipped by 0 bases and J by 1 base; unmatched bases: 3. CDR3 amino acids: CATSRDLDRGTDTQYF. CDR3 sequence (DNA): TGTGCCACCAGCAGAGATTTGGACAGGGGCACAGATACGCAGTATTTT.

The chain joins TRBV4-1 to TRBJ2-3; no clear D. The CDR3 contains 15 residues. The V end was cut by 3 bases, the J end by 2 bases, with 12 bases between. The germline V gene has CDR1 MGHRA and CDR2 YSYEKL. The CDR3 sequence is CASSHGRQATDTQYF. The CDR3 coding sequence is TGCGCCAGCAGCCACGGTAGGCAGGCCACAGATACGCAGTATTTT.

In its sample, this clone was seen once. The V gene is TRBV5-1, the J gene TRBJ1-1; 9 bases fit TRBD1. The junction had 8 bases not matched to a gene; V was cut back by 0 bases and J by 5 bases. CDR1 is SGHRS and CDR2 is YFSETQ in the germline V gene. This CDR3 comprises 16 residues. The CDR3: CASSLGDRAFRTEAFF. The CDR3 region has the DNA TGCGCCAGCAGCTTGGGGGACAGGGCTTTTCGTACTGAAGCTTTCTTT.

The genes are TRBV6-6 and TRBJ1-6; D is uncertain. The CDR3 consists of 15 residues. Germline CDR1 MNHNY, CDR2 SVGAGI (reference sequence). The V end was cut by 2 bases, the J end by 5 bases, with 10 bases between. CDR3 DNA: TGTGCCAGCAGTTACACCCGGGATCATAATTCACCCCTCCACTTT. This sequence encodes CASSYTRDHNSPLHF.

The V call is TRBV11-2, the J call TRBJ2-1; a weak D match, TRBD1 (5 bases). Germline CDR1 is SGHAT and CDR2 is FQNNGV. V was shortened by 5 bases and J by 5 bases, with 13 bases between the two germline ends. The CDR3 has 14 amino acids. The CDR3 coding sequence is TGTGCCAGCAGCCCTCGGACACAAAACAATGAGCAGTTCTTC. It translates to CASSPRTQNNEQFF.

The V gene is TRBV27, the J gene TRBJ2-5, with 8 bases aligning to TRBD2. J was trimmed by 5 bases and V by 5 bases; bases with no gene match: 7. Per germline, CDR1 MNHEY and CDR2 SMNVEV (reference sequence). The CDR3 consists of 14 residues. The CDR3 nucleotides read TGTGCCAGCAGTCCGCGACTAGCGACGGAGACCCAGTACTTC. Translated: CASSPRLATETQYF.